These T cell receptor beta chains were read from a single sample in a study of blood T cells in healthy people across ages. TCRdb recomputed calls from the 5' RACE reads with MiXCR, one row per CDR3 protein. The top ten clones hold under 20% of a sample with fewer than 1 million distinct CDR3 sequences, about 42% of them seen once. Sequencing was done on a sample of blood. These receptors were obtained from a man aged 55 to 70 in good health. CDR3s include the opening cysteine and the closing phenylalanine or tryptophan.

V gene	J gene	CDR3 protein
TRBV29-1	TRBJ2-7	CSVEVGGLQGAERYF
TRBV9	TRBJ2-7	CASSVSGRDYEQYF
TRBV20-1	TRBJ2-5	CSAVRGGEQYF
TRBV20-1	TRBJ2-7	CSARWTGSEQYF
TRBV20-1	TRBJ2-4	CSAGTSGRNIQYF
TRBV20-1	.	CSASSQAYEQYF
TRBV5-1	TRBJ1-2	CASSLLETGVYGYTF
TRBV19	TRBJ1-5	CASRRDFDQPQHF
TRBV4-1	TRBJ2-7	CASSPRDISYEQYF
TRBV7-9	TRBJ1-2	CASSLGGQGNTEGYTF
TRBV30	TRBJ2-7	CAWSVGAYEQYF
TRBV20-1	TRBJ1-5	CSAKGPSGDQPQHF
TRBV27	TRBJ2-7	CASREHNSYEQYF
TRBV5-1	TRBJ1-2	CASSLLGAQDYGYTF
TRBV28	TRBJ2-2	CASSPGTSESGELFF
TRBV18	TRBJ1-4	CASSPGPNVDEKLFF
TRBV4-1	TRBJ2-7	CASSQSLLYEQYF
TRBV29-1	TRBJ1-1	CSANLGAGKGTEAFF
TRBV20-1	TRBJ1-1	CSARGRPTEAFF
TRBV3-1	TRBJ2-7	CASSQDRSGGPSEEQYF
TRBV28	TRBJ2-3	CASSAYRGVEDTQYF
TRBV9	TRBJ2-3	CASSVAQYF
TRBV6-1	TRBJ2-7	CASAFGGTLRGEQYF
TRBV12-3/TRBV12-4	TRBJ2-5	CASSSPGGPAETQYF
TRBV7-2	TRBJ2-1	CASSSTTQYNEQFF
TRBV4-3	TRBJ2-5	CASSQAPSGGAQETQYF
TRBV5-6	TRBJ1-6	CASSLGLDNSPLHF
TRBV12-3/TRBV12-4	TRBJ2-7	CASSRTMGAYEQYF
TRBV6-5	TRBJ2-7	CASSYTSGYEQYF
TRBV6-5	TRBJ2-5	CASSYSPRGAAQETQYF
TRBV7-2	TRBJ1-2	CASGRGGIDYGYTF